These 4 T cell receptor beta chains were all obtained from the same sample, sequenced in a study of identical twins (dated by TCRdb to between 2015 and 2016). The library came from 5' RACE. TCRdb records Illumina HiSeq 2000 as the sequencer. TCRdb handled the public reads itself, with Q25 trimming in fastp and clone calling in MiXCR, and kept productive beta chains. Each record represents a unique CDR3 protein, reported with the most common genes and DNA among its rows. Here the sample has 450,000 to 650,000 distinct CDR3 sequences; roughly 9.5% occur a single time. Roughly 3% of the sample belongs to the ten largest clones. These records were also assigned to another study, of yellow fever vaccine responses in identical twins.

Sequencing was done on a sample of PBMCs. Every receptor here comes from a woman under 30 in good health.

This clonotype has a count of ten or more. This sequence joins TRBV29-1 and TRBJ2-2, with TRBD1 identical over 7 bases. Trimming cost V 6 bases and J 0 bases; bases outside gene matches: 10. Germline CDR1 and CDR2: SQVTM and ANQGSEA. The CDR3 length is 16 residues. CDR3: CSVISGQSANTGELFF. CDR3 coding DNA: TGCAGCGTCATCTCGGGACAGAGCGCGAACACCGGGGAGCTGTTTTTT.

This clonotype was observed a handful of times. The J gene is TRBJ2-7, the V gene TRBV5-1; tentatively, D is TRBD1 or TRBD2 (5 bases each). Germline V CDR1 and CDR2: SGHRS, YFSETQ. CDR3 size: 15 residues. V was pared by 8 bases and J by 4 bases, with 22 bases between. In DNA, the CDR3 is TGCGCCAGTTCATACGGGACCCGGGAAATTTACGAGCAGTACTTC. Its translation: CASSYGTREIYEQYF.

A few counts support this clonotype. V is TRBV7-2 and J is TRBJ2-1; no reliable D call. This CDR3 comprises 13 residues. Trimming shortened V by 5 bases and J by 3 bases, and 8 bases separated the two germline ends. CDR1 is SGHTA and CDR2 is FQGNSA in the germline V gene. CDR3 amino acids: CASSRFSYNEQFF. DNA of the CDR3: TGTGCCAGCAGCCGATTTAGCTACAATGAGCAGTTCTTC.

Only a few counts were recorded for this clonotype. CDR3 loop: CASSLFRGIGTYEQYF. CDR3 nucleotide sequence: TGTGCCAGCAGTTTGTTCAGGGGGATAGGAACCTACGAGCAGTACTTC. V and J are TRBV27 and TRBJ2-7, with 7 positions matching TRBD1. Trimming at V came to 3 bases and at J to 2 bases, leaving 10 bases not matched to a gene. There are 16 residues in the CDR3. Germline CDR1 and CDR2: MNHEY and SMNVEV (reference sequence).